This T cell receptor (beta chain) was captured in a study of T cell responses to AZD1222 COVID-19 vaccine (dated by TCRdb to the early 2020s). Regarding the research as a whole: AZD1222 recipients with second doses at about 4 weeks or about 12 weeks were pooled, because spike-specific TCR depth and breadth did not differ between schedules. Trial participants were enrolled into age subgroups of 18-55, 56-69 and 70-plus years, which contained about 150, 27 and 61 TCR-sequenced participants, respectively. A total of more than 230 trial participants underwent TCR sequencing, of whom approximately 210 received two doses of AZD1222 and around 25 received two doses of the MenACWY control vaccine. The research as a whole found: The whole spike protein was spanned by vaccine-associated CD4 TCRs, and dominant responses were seen in regions 160-218 and 743-854. Participants were mostly white British and included more females than males, and it was suggested by the authors that clonal diversity may have been underestimated. Because no day 14 peak-response samples were available, repertoires were characterized only after the peak T cell response. Conclusions about previously exposed vaccinees were limited because only six or seven AZD1222 recipients were SARS-CoV-2 seropositive at baseline. Nearly half of unique spike-specific TCRs reportedly recognized epitopes outside regions mutated in the B.1.351 and B.1.1.7 variants. In the small 56-69-year group, the increase in depth fell short of significance, most likely because of low power. Spike-specific TCR breadth and depth rose significantly after two AZD1222 doses compared with day 0 and with MenACWY recipients.

About this clone: This clone's antigen is unknown. Base qualities were left out, and no much larger clone turns up one base away.

In the paper's terms, the time point label means: baseline before first vaccination. Samples from vaccinated people were obtained from the UK trials COV001 and COV002, which included a single-blind randomized controlled phase 2/3 trial of AZD1222 (ChAdOx1 nCoV-19) in healthy adults. For TCRbeta chain sequencing, PBMC samples from trial participants were taken at day 0 and at day 28 after the second dose. The CDR3 regions of human TCRbeta chains were subjected to immunosequencing. The paper's data handling went like this. TCRs in the repertoires were matched against a reference library of SARS-CoV-2-specific TCRs that had been generated with the MIRA antigen-specificity platform. Breadth was defined as the fraction of unique TCRs that were SARS-CoV-2-associated. Depth was defined as the fraction of total T cells that were SARS-CoV-2-associated. Using the MIRA data, each spike-specific TCR was mapped to the spike region that the TCR reacts to and placed in a CD4 or CD8 class. Log10-transformed breadth and depth values were compared by one-way ANOVA with Sidak's multiple comparisons tests. What TCRdb holds here is the immuneACCESS table cut down to in-frame rearrangements. Part of the clones is not present; checked against another copy, under half of the missing clones reflect an unresolved V gene, and the others are unexplained. V, J and clone size reflect that table, while D and trimming were determined from the DNA. The sample yields 130,000 or so clones; nearly 95% were counted once. In total, the top ten clones hold 5% to 6.5% of the sample.

Via the germline V gene (reference sequence), CDR1 is MNHNY and CDR2 SVGAGI. The CDR3 runs 16 amino acids, cysteine and phenylalanine included. Kept here is only the CDR3 DNA, which spans 48 bases and is read in frame from base 1. The germline V and J ends show losses of 3 bases and 1 base respectively, and no gene match explains 6 bases of the junction. The TCR comes from an adult in good health. The starting material was peripheral blood, obtained on day 0 of AZD1222 vaccination. Recombination joined TRBV6-6 with TRBJ2-1, with 7 bases in between that match TRBD2. For the CDR3, the sequence is CASSYLGGGSYNEQFF. The DNA reads TGTGCCAGCAGTTATCTCGGGGGAGGGTCCTACAATGAGCAGTTCTTC.